This T cell receptor (beta chain) was identified during a study of blood T cell repertoires in COVID-19. Across the study: PBMCs, B-cell-depleted T cells, or T cells provided the cDNA or gDNA that made up the material.

Original methodology: Amplifying reference gene primers gave estimates of nucleated cell counts. Assay: immunoSEQ multiplex PCR; the TCRdb copy retains only in-frame clones and omits some. Clone size and V and J calls were adopted from that table, with D and trimming inferred from the DNA. Of 400,000 to 450,000 clones listed, 70% to 90% are singletons. V trimming: 4 bases; J trimming: 8 bases; junction bases outside the gene matches: 6. This CDR3 region has 15 residues. CDR1 SGDLS and CDR2 YYNGEE come from the germline V gene. In Seattle, patients joined the study during active infection and were tracked longitudinally.

The receptor comes from a man aged 18 to 29 with COVID-19, enrolled during active disease. The sample consisted of peripheral blood. This sequence joins TRBV9 and TRBJ2-1; TRBD2 agrees at 13 bases. The chain's CDR3 is CASSPAGLAGYEQFF. In nucleotides, the CDR3 is TGTGCCAGCAGCCCCGCGGGACTAGCGGGGTATGAGCAGTTCTTC.